This T cell receptor (beta chain) derives from a study of T cells after yellow fever vaccination. On the study more broadly: Fractions of limited cellularity were prepared by means of SMART-Seq v4 Ultra Low Input.

Study-wide findings and caveats: Booster samples showed a return of most primary-vaccination clones (about 96% CD4, about 87% CD8). Faster peaking, at day 5 versus 15, marked a secondary response that was weaker.

Concerning this clonotype itself: Its specificity is not known.

They built TCR cDNA with 5'RACE template switching, a step that put in a universal primer site and UMIs. A single record per CDR3 protein comes from TCRdb applying MiXCR to the 5' RACE reads. The repertoire consists of 300,000 or so distinct CDR3 sequences, with roughly 8.6% occurring once and the leading ten covering 17%. Trimming pared 1 base from V and 15 bases from J, leaving 13 bases between. The CDR3 totals 12 residues. Germline CDR1 SGHTA, CDR2 FQGNSA. The sequence was obtained from a man between 18 and 29 years old who received the YFV17D yellow fever vaccine. Specimen: PBMCs, collected roughly seven weeks after the first yellow fever vaccination. The chain has TRBV7-2 and TRBJ2-1; no clear D. The CDR3 here is CASSLENGGWFF. DNA for the CDR3: TGTGCCAGCAGCTTAGAGAATGGCGGTTGGTTCTTC.